The clone carrying this T cell receptor (beta chain) occurred a few times. The germline V gene encodes CDR1 SGHTS and CDR2 YDEGEE. This CDR3 spans 14 amino acids. Trimming pared 0 bases from V and 2 bases from J, leaving 5 bases between. This sample was taken from a study of blood T cell repertoires in COVID-19. Across the whole study: The samples span acute and convalescent COVID-19 from the United States, Italy and Spain. The cDNA or gDNA used as material had been derived from T cells, B-cell-depleted T cells, or PBMCs.

The protocol was immunoSEQ multiplex PCR, while the TCRdb copy is restricted to in-frame clones and leaves out a portion. Here the sample spans fewer than 150,000 clones, approximately 77% being singletons. The rearrangement links TRBV5-8 to TRBJ1-4; D call uncertain. Sequencing was done on a sample of peripheral blood. The TCR comes from a man older than 75 with acute or convalescent COVID-19. CDR3 sequence reads: CASSLGQTNEKLFF. In nucleotides, the CDR3 is TGTGCCAGCAGCTTGGGGCAGACTAATGAAAAACTGTTTTTT.